One and the same sample provided the 11 T cell receptor beta chains below, sequenced in a study of PD-1 blockade in mismatch repair-deficient tumors. Assay used: immunoSEQ multiplex PCR; TCRdb lists only in-frame clones, some missing. Found here are around 38,000 clones, around 79% of them singletons; the top ten hold about 20%. This material consisted of peripheral blood, taken 4 weeks after starting pembrolizumab. All receptors derive from an adult with mismatch repair-deficient cancer.

V gene TRBV6-6 combines with J gene TRBJ2-5; 12 nucleotides align to TRBD2. Germline values: CDR1 MNHNY, CDR2 SVGAGI (reference sequence). The V segment lost 5 bases and the J segment 2 bases; nucleotides outside the gene matches: 3. The CDR3 sequence is 15 residues long. The CDR3: CASSQGLAGQETQYF. In DNA, the CDR3 is TGTGCCAGCAGTCAAGGACTAGCGGGGCAAGAGACCCAGTACTTC.

This clone was detected only once. The chain joins TRBV28 to TRBJ2-5; D is uncertain. The V end lost 3 bases, the J end lost 2 bases, and 13 bases lay between the germline ends. The CDR3 sequence is 15 residues long. Germline CDR1 and CDR2: MDHEN and SYDVKM. The DNA of the CDR3 is TGTGCCAGCAGTTTTCCAGCGTCCATTCAAGAGACCCAGTACTTC. Encoded protein: CASSFPASIQETQYF.

The chain employs TRBV7-6 and TRBJ1-5; TRBD1 might be the D (5 bases). Per the germline V gene, CDR1 is SGHVS and CDR2 is FNYEAQ. Trimming pared 1 base from V and 11 bases from J, leaving 18 bases between. This CDR3 region has 15 residues. CDR3 protein: CASSLGCRSAGAQHF. CDR3 bases: TGTGCCAGCAGCTTAGGGTGTCGGTCGGCGGGGGCCCAGCATTTT.

This clone was recorded once. The chain links TRBV6-6 to TRBJ2-1, with D possibly matching TRBD2 (6 bases). This CDR3 is built from 15 residues. Germline assignment: CDR1 MNHNY and CDR2 SVGAGI (reference sequence). V was clipped by 2 bases and J by 7 bases, with 15 bases between them. In DNA form, the CDR3 reads TGTGCCAGCAGTTACCTGTCGGGAGAAGATAATGAGCAGTTCTTC. Translation gives CASSYLSGEDNEQFF.

V and J are TRBV6-4 and TRBJ2-1; 7 nucleotides line up with TRBD2. With V trimmed by 3 bases and J by 7 bases, 3 bases remained unmatched. The germline V gene encodes CDR1 MRHNA and CDR2 SNTAGT. The CDR3 runs 13 residues. The CDR3 DNA reads TGTGCCAGCAGTGAGAGCGGGGTAAATGAGCAGTTCTTC. Its translation: CASSESGVNEQFF.

This chain connects TRBV30 to TRBJ2-1; the match to TRBD2 covers 7 bases. There are 15 residues in the CDR3. The V segment lost 0 bases and the J segment 3 bases; nucleotides outside the gene matches: 5. The germline gives CDR1 GTSNPN, CDR2 SVGIG (reference sequence). The CDR3: CAWSVTASGYNEQFF. CDR3 nucleotide sequence: TGTGCCTGGAGTGTAACGGCTAGCGGCTACAATGAGCAGTTCTTC.

The chain couples TRBV7-3 to TRBJ2-1, with TRBD2 identical over 9 bases. V lost 2 bases and J lost 10; bases outside the gene matches: 3. This CDR3 is built from 13 residues. Germline values: CDR1 SGHTA, CDR2 FQGTGA. CDR3 bases: TGTGCCAGCAGCTTACTGGCGGGAGGGGAGCAGTTCTTC. Protein: CASSLLAGGEQFF.

The chain couples TRBV2 to TRBJ1-4; the D is unclear. CDR1 is SNHLY and CDR2 is FYNNEI in the germline V gene. The V gene lost 6 bases and the J gene lost 4 bases, with 9 bases spanning the gap. The CDR3 is 13 residues long. CDR3 nucleotides: TGTGCCAGCAGACAGACCGGTAATGAAAAACTGTTTTTT. Protein sequence: CASRQTGNEKLFF.

The chain recombines TRBV10-2 with TRBJ1-1, with D unresolved. This CDR3 region has 13 residues. Trimming removed 6 bases at V and 6 bases at J, with 14 bases between. Germline loops: CDR1 WSHSY, CDR2 SAAADI. The chain's CDR3 is CASRAQVAAEAFF. CDR3 nucleotide sequence: TGCGCCAGCAGAGCTCAGGTGGCCGCTGAAGCTTTCTTT.

This rearrangement joins TRBV19 to TRBJ2-7, with D maybe TRBD2 (6 bases). Germline loops: CDR1 LNHDA, CDR2 SQIVND (reference sequence). V lost 5 bases and J lost 3, with 17 bases in between. The CDR3 length is 15 residues. CDR3 protein: CASSRRGGRDYEQYF. The CDR3 bases are TGTGCCAGTAGTCGTCGTGGAGGGCGTGACTACGAGCAGTACTTC.

J is TRBJ2-7 and V is TRBV6-1, with 7 nucleotides matching TRBD1. Germline-derived CDR1 and CDR2 are MNHNS and SASEGT. The junction had 7 bases not matched to a gene; V was cut back by 8 bases and J by 0 bases. The CDR3 is 14 amino acids. The CDR3 DNA reads TGTGCCAGCTACTCAGGGGGTCCCTCCTACGAGCAGTACTTC. This sequence encodes CASYSGGPSYEQYF.